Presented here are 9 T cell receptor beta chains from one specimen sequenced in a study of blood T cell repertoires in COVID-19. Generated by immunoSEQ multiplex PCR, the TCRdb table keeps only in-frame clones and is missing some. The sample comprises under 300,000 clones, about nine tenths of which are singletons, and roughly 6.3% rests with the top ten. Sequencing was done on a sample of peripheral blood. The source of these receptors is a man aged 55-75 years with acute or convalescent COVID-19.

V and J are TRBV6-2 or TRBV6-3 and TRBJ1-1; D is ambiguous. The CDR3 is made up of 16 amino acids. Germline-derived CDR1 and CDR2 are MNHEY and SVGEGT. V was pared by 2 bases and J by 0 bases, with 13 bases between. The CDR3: CASSYLPIGVNTEAFF. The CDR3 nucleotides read TGTGCCAGCAGTTACCTGCCGATCGGTGTGAACACTGAAGCTTTCTTT.

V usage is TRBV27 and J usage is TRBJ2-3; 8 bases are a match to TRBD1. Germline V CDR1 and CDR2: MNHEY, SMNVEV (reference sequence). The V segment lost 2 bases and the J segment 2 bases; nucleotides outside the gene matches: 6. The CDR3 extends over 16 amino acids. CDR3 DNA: TGTGCCAGCAGTTTAGGACAGGGCTGGAACACAGATACGCAGTATTTT. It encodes CASSLGQGWNTDTQYF.

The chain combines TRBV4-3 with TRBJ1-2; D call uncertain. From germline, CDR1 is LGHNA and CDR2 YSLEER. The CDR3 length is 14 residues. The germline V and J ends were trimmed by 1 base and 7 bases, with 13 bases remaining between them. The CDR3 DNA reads TGCGCCAGCAGCCAAGCATCTCTACGATCTGGCTACACCTTC. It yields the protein CASSQASLRSGYTF.

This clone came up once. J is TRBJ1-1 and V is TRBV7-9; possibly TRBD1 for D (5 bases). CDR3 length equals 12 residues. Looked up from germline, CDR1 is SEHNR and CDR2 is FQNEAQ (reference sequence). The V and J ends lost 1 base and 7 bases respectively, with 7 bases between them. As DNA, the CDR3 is TGTGCCAGCAGCTTAGAGGGGTTTGAAGCTTTCTTT. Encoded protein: CASSLEGFEAFF.

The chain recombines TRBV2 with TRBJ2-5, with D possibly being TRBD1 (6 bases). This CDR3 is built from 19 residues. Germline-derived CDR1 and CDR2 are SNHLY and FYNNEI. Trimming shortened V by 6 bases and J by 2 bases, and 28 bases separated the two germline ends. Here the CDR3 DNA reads TGTGCCAGCAGACCAGGGGCAAATCAGCAATTTAAGATTCAAGAGACCCAGTACTTC. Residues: CASRPGANQQFKIQETQYF.

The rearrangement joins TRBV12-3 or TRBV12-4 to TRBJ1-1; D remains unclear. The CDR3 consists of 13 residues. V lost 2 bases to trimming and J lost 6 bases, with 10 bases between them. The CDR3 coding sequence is TGTGCCAGCAGTTTAAAAGAGGGATCTGAAGCTTTCTTT. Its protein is CASSLKEGSEAFF.

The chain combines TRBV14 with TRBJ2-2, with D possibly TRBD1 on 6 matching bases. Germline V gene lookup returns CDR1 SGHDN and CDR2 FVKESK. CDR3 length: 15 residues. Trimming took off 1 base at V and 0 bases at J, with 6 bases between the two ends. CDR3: CASSQGTANTGELFF. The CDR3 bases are TGTGCCAGCAGCCAAGGGACAGCGAACACCGGGGAGCTGTTTTTT. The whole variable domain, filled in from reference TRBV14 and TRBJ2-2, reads EAGVTQFPSHSVIEKGQTVTLRCDPISGHDNLYWYRRVMGKEIKFLLHFVKESKQDESGMPNNRFLAERTGGTYSTLKVQPAELEDSGVYFCASSQGTANTGELFFGEGSRLTVL.

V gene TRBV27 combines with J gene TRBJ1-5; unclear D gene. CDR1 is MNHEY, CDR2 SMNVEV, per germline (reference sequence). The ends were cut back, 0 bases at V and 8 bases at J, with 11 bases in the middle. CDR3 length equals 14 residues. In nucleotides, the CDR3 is TGTGCCAGCAGTTTATCCGATACCCTAGAGCCCCAGCATTTT. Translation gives CASSLSDTLEPQHF.

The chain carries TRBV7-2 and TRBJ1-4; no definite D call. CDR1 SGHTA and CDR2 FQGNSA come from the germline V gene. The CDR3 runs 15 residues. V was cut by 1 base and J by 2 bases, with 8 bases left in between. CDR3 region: CASSLGGETNEKLFF. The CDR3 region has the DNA TGTGCCAGCAGCTTAGGCGGGGAGACTAATGAAAAACTGTTTTTT.